The source of this T cell receptor (beta chain) is a study of T cells in Graves' hyperthyroidism and ophthalmopathy. A word on this clonotype: Its antigen is undetermined.

Researchers took RNA transcripts and amplified the TCR beta CDR3 regions from them. A first-round RT-PCR of the TCR CDR3 used the HTBI primer set. Each CDR3 protein is one row after TCRdb ran MiXCR on the multiplex PCR reads. Found here are about 640,000 distinct CDR3 sequences, around 21% of them singletons; the top ten hold around a third. Germline values: CDR1 DFQATT, CDR2 SNEGSKA (reference sequence). The CDR3 spans 14 residues. V was clipped by 5 bases and J by 2 bases; unmatched bases: 8. General study points: Blood also contained most expanded thyroid clonotypes above 0.001. Model-based prediction identified ophthalmopathy a median around 6.5 months prior to its onset.

Uncontrolled infection, other autoimmune disease, pregnancy or lactation disqualified patients from enrolment. PBMCs were sourced from approximately 9.3 ml fresh peripheral blood. The V gene is TRBV20-1, the J gene TRBJ2-5; 7 bases match TRBD2. The sequenced sample was blood. This clonotype was sampled from a man aged 25-45 years with Graves' ophthalmopathy. In DNA form, the CDR3 reads TGCAGTGCTTTGGGGGGGGTCGGGCAAGAGACCCAGTACTTC. It encodes CSALGGVGQETQYF.